A single sample gave rise to the 7 T cell receptor beta chains below, sequenced in a study of blood T cell repertoires in COVID-19. Assay used: immunoSEQ multiplex PCR; TCRdb lists only in-frame clones, some missing. The sample contains about 53,000 clones, roughly 79% of which appear only once. Input material: peripheral blood. All receptors derive from a human donor in a cohort sampled during active COVID-19.

There are a few counts of this clone. The chain has TRBV5-4 and TRBJ1-1; 7 nucleotides agree with TRBD1. CDR3 length: 14 residues. The V and J ends lost 4 bases and 1 base, in that order; junction bases with no gene match: 4. Looked up from germline, CDR1 is SGHNT and CDR2 is YYREEE (reference sequence). CDR3 in DNA: TGTGCCAGCAGCACGGGACAGCCGAACACTGAAGCTTTCTTT. Protein product: CASSTGQPNTEAFF.

The CDR3: CASSQNGGTDTQYF. CDR3 DNA sequence: TGTGCCAGCAGCCAAAACGGGGGAACAGATACGCAGTATTTT. The chain couples TRBV3-1 (or the pseudogene TRBV3-2) to TRBJ2-3, with a possible D match to TRBD2 (6 bases). The CDR3 has 14 residues. The V gene lost 2 bases and the J gene lost 3 bases, with 9 bases spanning the gap. The germline gives CDR1 LGHDT, CDR2 YNNKEL (reference sequence).

This sequence joins TRBV7-7 and TRBJ2-7; a possible D gene is TRBD1 (5 bases). V gave up 5 bases and J gave up 1 base, with 18 bases separating them. CDR1 and CDR2 from the germline V gene are SSHAT and FNYEAQ (reference sequence). CDR3 size: 16 residues. The CDR3: CASSLNPRQSSYEQYF. In DNA, the CDR3 is TGTGCCAGCAGCCTGAACCCTAGACAGTCTTCCTACGAGCAGTACTTC.

The J gene is TRBJ1-4, the V gene TRBV18; TRBD1 agrees at 9 bases. The CDR3 runs to 14 residues. The J segment lost 8 bases and the V segment lost 5 bases, leaving 6 bases of the junction unmatched. Germline V gene lookup returns CDR1 KGHSH and CDR2 LQKENI. The CDR3 DNA is TGTGCCAGCTCAACAAACAGGGGGCAGGAAAAACTGTTTTTT. It codes for CASSTNRGQEKLFF. Based on the CDR3 plus reference TRBV18 and TRBJ1-4, the full variable domain is NAGVMQNPRHLVRRRGQEARLRCSPMKGHSHVYWYRQLPEEGLKFMVYLQKENIIDESGMPKERFSAEFPKEGPSILRIQQVVRGDSAAYFCASSTNRGQEKLFFGSGTQLSVL.

The chain joins TRBV30 to TRBJ2-2, with 7 bases identical to TRBD2. CDR3 length: 13 amino acids. Germline V gene sequence: CDR1 GTSNPN, CDR2 SVGIG (reference sequence). Trimming at V came to 4 bases and at J to 6 bases, leaving 5 bases not matched to a gene. The chain's CDR3 is CAWTWGRAGELFF. In DNA, the CDR3 is TGTGCCTGGACCTGGGGGAGGGCCGGGGAGCTGTTTTTT.

This clone came up a few times. The chain carries TRBV7-2 and TRBJ2-5; D is uncertain. The CDR3 contains 13 residues. In germline, CDR1 is SGHTA, CDR2 FQGNSA. V dropped 2 bases and J dropped 5 bases, with 9 bases sitting between them. The CDR3 DNA follows: TGTGCCAGCAGCTTAAACCCGAGGGAGACCCAGTACTTC. Amino acid sequence: CASSLNPRETQYF.

This clone was picked up a small number of times. The V call is TRBV19, the J call TRBJ1-6; the match to TRBD1 covers 7 bases. Trimming removed 3 bases from V and 7 bases from J; junction bases left unmatched: 9. From germline, CDR1 is LNHDA and CDR2 SQIVND (reference sequence). The CDR3 covers 16 residues. CDR3 DNA sequence: TGTGCCAGTAGTATGTGGCAGGGGGTCGGGAATTCACCCCTCCACTTT. This translates into CASSMWQGVGNSPLHF. The whole variable domain, filled in from reference TRBV19 and TRBJ1-6, reads DGGITQSPKYLFRKEGQNVTLSCEQNLNHDAMYWYRQDPGQGLRLIYYSQIVNDFQKGDIAEGYSVSREKKESFPLTVTSAQKNPTAFYLCASSMWQGVGNSPLHFGNGTRLTVT.